A single TCR beta chain is shown here with its context. This clone appeared once. No cognate antigen has been identified for it. No much larger clone exists at a distance of one base, and base qualities are not known. Positive magnetic bead selection on an AutoMACS was used to isolate CD4+ and CD8+ cells, with flow cytometry used to check purity. After a first flow cytometry screen using a TCR V beta antibody panel, clonal expansions were characterized through TCRB deep sequencing of sorted CD8+ fractions. Peripheral blood mononuclear cells were obtained using density gradient separation with Ficoll-Paque PLUS. DNA was extracted from CD4-enriched, CD8-enriched or PBMC samples with Nucleospin Tissue or Tissue XS kits and quantified with a Qubit 2.0 fluorometer. The immunoSEQ assay was applied to genomic DNA for TCRB CDR3 sequencing. On the study's bioinformatics: Patient CD8+ clones larger than 1% were compared against published virus-specific TCRB sequences, and only a few matched. Analyses were restricted to productive TCRB rearrangements. Clonality was expressed as a Shannon entropy-based productive clonality index, with each clone defined by a unique TCRB CDR3 sequence. Repertoire overlap between two samples was calculated from the template counts of each clone relative to total templates per sample. V-gene usage from TCRB sequencing and V-gene usage measured by flow cytometry were correlated (Spearman r of roughly 0.61). The clones in this table, taken by TCRdb from immuneACCESS, are in-frame only. Not every clone is retained; where verified, under half of the shortfall comes from an unresolved V gene, and the cause of the rest is unknown. The V and J calls and the clone size are those of that table, but D and trimming were determined from the DNA. Recorded for this sample are 9,000 to 13,000 clones; 70% to 75% of them occurred a single time. Jointly, the top ten make up roughly 37% of the sample.

This entry is derived from a study of somatic mutations in cytotoxic T cells in rheumatoid arthritis (dated by TCRdb to 2016 to 2017). In the study overall: Patient peripheral blood (around 30 ml EDTA) was drawn right after diagnosis and before any treatment started. The study asked whether expanded CD8+ T-cell clones in newly diagnosed, untreated rheumatoid arthritis carry somatic mutations, and used TCRB deep sequencing to characterize clonality. TCRB deep sequencing was performed for about 70 rheumatoid arthritis patients and around 22 healthy controls. Sorted V beta1+ cells also underwent TCRB sequencing, and some V beta antibody-stained T-cell populations were flow-sorted at nearly 100% purity on a FACSAria II or Sony SH800. Patient and control groups had essentially identical median ages. Summary of the overall study and its limitations: The antigen targets of the expanded CD8+ clones were unknown, and absence from virus-specific databases did not rule out viral specificity. Several identical CD8+ TCRB sequences were found in both blood and synovial fluid, and in about an eighth of the roughly 60 patients the largest CD8+ clone exceeded 20% of CD8+ cells. Healthy controls showed no age-related increase in CD8+ clonality, whereas patients did (Spearman r ~ 0.49). Rheumatoid arthritis patients and age-matched healthy controls did not significantly differ in CD8+ T-cell clonality. The finding that TRBV07 was slightly underrepresented in patients was left unadjusted for multiple comparisons.

Trimming removed 1 base from V and 7 bases from J, leaving 8 bases between the germline ends. The CDR1 and CDR2 encoded by the germline V gene are SGHVS and FNYEAQ. Taken from cysteine to phenylalanine, the CDR3 has 12 residues. Solely the CDR3 DNA is kept, with 36 bases framed from the first base. The sample taken for sequencing was CD8+ T cells sorted from blood. This clonotype was obtained from an adult with rheumatoid arthritis. The rearrangement combines TRBV7-6 with TRBJ2-7, with the D gene too uncertain to name. The CDR3 region has the sequence CASSLGDREQYF. The DNA reads as follows: TGTGCCAGCAGCTTAGGAGACCGGGAGCAGTACTTC.